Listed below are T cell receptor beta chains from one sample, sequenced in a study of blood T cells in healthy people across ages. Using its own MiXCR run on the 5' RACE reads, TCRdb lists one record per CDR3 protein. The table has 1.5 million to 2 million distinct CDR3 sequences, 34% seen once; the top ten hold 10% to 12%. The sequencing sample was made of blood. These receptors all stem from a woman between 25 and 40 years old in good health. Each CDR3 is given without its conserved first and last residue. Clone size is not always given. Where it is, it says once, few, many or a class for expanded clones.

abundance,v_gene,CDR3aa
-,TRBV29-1,SVESQGFRTDTQY
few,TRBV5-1,ASSLVAGNNSPLH
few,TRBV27,ASSLKGPLTRANYGYT
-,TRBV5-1,ASSLAIRSGTDTQY
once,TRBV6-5,ASRYLPGSYEQY
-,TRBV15,ATSSHAASINYGYT
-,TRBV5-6,ASSLEGNRTGPSGANVLT
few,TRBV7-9,ASSLVTQLYNEQF
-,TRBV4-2,VSSPLKTTSGSYNEQF
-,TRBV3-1,ASSQDRLAGAAYEQY
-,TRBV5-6,ASSPDRDETQY
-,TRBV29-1,SVPAGRGTSITDTQY
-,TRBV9,ASSVGPENAEAF
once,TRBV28,ASSQVQAGGVPKNIQY
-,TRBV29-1,SVEHPFGQAHEQY
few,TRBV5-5,ASSFSTGEF
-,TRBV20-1,STLYNEQF
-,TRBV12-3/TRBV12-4,ASSATGSGNTEAF
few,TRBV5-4,ASSPAPSGFGTDTQY
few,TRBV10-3,AISLDNEQF
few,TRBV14,ASSQDRFSGYEQY
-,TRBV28,ASSLWGRGTDTQY
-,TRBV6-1,ASKRGPHEQY
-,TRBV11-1,ASSSPGTHQETQY
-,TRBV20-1,SAISSGSTDTQY
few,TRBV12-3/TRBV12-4,ASVKGNQPQH
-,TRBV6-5,ASSDPGGADTEAF
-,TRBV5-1,ASRGPGQKETQY
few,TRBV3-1,ASSQGLAGVFEQY
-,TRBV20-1,SAITGTAKQETQY
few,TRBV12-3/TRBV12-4,ASSPLAGELF
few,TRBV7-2,ASSLGFWGRDLEAF
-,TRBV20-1,SAPPGTGSHGQY
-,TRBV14,ASSQVGRQDTQY
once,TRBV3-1,ASSQGGRTEQY
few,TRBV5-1,ASSMGLDSSNTEAF
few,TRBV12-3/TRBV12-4,ASTYSKGQSTDTQY
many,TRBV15,ATSRNRGPTDTQY
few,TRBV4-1,ASSQDNSGRGTDTQY
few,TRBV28,ASSLQLAEETQY
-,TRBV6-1,ASTSGTGHSGANVLT
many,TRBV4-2,ASSQDLPTSGAPLGDTQY
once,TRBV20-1,SATPTNSYEQY
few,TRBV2,ASSTSAPYEQY
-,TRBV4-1,ASSQDPRGQGYT
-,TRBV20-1,SAVVPGQDYNEQF
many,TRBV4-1,ASSQDELGNYEQY
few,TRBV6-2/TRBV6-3,ASSCSRYSNYGYT
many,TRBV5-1,ASSSPGQGQDTQY